The rows below give T cell receptor beta chains drawn from one sample of a study of T cells after yellow fever vaccination. TCRdb used MiXCR to reprocess the 5' RACE reads, holding one entry per CDR3 protein. The sample shows about 580,000 distinct CDR3 sequences, less than 20% of them seen only once. Sequenced material: PBMCs, taken around 5 days after the first yellow fever vaccination. The receptors originated from a man younger than 35 who received the YFV17D yellow fever vaccine. Both conserved end residues are part of each CDR3. D genes are given only for firm matches. Clone size is not always given. Where it is, it says once, few, many or a class for expanded clones.

TRBJ2-3 | . | TRBD2 | TRBV7-8 | CASSYNWGLAGPVGTQYF | TGTGCCAGCAGCTATAACTGGGGACTAGCGGGGCCCGTCGGTACGCAGTATTTT
TRBJ2-2 | many | . | TRBV15 | CATSTEAGELFF | TGTGCCACCAGCACCGAGGCCGGGGAGCTGTTTTTT
TRBJ1-5 | few | TRBD1 | TRBV20-1 | CSAGQGKPGDQPQHF | TGCAGTGCTGGACAGGGGAAGCCAGGGGATCAGCCCCAGCATTTT
TRBJ2-6 | . | . | TRBV5-1 | CASSLVTGTPSGANVLTF | TGCGCCAGCAGCTTGGTAACCGGGACTCCCTCTGGGGCCAACGTCCTGACTTTC
TRBJ2-5 | many | . | TRBV12-3/TRBV12-4 | CASSSGDTYFRETQYF | TGTGCCAGCAGTTCCGGTGACACCTACTTTAGAGAGACCCAGTACTTC
TRBJ1-5 | . | . | TRBV4-2 | CASSQGPATAYSNQPQHF | TGTGCCAGCAGCCAAGGCCCGGCGACAGCCTATAGCAATCAGCCCCAGCATTTT
TRBJ2-1 | many | . | TRBV6-2/TRBV6-3 | CASSYGRGSEYNEQFF | TGTGCCAGCAGTTACGGACGAGGGTCGGAATACAATGAGCAGTTCTTC
TRBJ2-1 | few | . | TRBV5-1 | CASSLAAGARSNEQFF | TGCGCCAGCAGCTTGGCGGCAGGGGCACGTTCTAATGAGCAGTTCTTC
TRBJ1-2 | . | TRBD1 | TRBV9 | CASSSRPNTGAYTF | TGTGCCAGCAGCTCCCGCCCCAACACAGGGGCCTACACCTTC
TRBJ2-3 | few | TRBD2 | TRBV12-3/TRBV12-4 | CASSFRLAGTDTQYF | TGTGCCAGCAGTTTTCGGCTAGCGGGGACCGATACGCAGTATTTT
TRBJ1-2 | few | . | TRBV7-2 | CASSSFTRGDYGYTF | TGTGCCAGCAGCTCATTCACCCGGGGCGACTATGGCTACACCTTC
TRBJ2-7 | many | . | TRBV4-3 | CASSQGRSSRPPSAYEQYF | TGCGCCAGCAGCCAAGGGAGATCTAGCCGCCCCCCTTCAGCCTACGAGCAGTACTTC
TRBJ2-2 | . | TRBD2 | TRBV10-3 | CAIGAGANTGELFF | TGTGCCATCGGAGCGGGGGCGAACACCGGGGAGCTGTTTTTT
TRBJ2-1 | few | . | TRBV12-3/TRBV12-4 | CASSSGSGRERYNEQFF | TGTGCCAGCAGTAGCGGTTCCGGCAGGGAACGGTACAATGAGCAGTTCTTC
TRBJ1-1 | many | . | TRBV4-3 | CASSQEGLVNTEAFF | TGCGCCAGCAGCCAAGAGGGATTGGTCAACACTGAAGCTTTCTTT
TRBJ1-2 | . | . | TRBV5-1 | CASRTDPNYGYTF | TGCGCCAGTCGGACGGACCCCAACTATGGCTACACCTTC
TRBJ1-1 | many | . | TRBV6-6 | CASTRQAYTEAFF | TGTGCCAGCACAAGACAGGCCTACACTGAAGCTTTCTTT
TRBJ2-5 | few | . | TRBV10-3 | CAISESQGEETQYF | TGTGCCATCAGTGAGTCACAGGGTGAAGAGACCCAGTACTTC
TRBJ2-2 | . | . | TRBV10-3 | CAISEVRTDTGELFF | TGTGCCATCAGTGAAGTCCGGACAGACACCGGGGAGCTGTTTTTT
TRBJ1-4 | . | TRBD1 | TRBV11-2 | CASSLRQGWEKLFF | TGTGCCAGCAGCTTAAGACAGGGTTGGGAAAAACTGTTTTTT
TRBJ2-1 | once | . | TRBV21-1 | CASWTRTPGTDHNEQFF | TGTGCCAGCTGGACACGAACCCCCGGGACAGATCACAATGAGCAGTTCTTC
TRBJ1-1 | . | . | TRBV6-5 | CASSSHLQINTEAFF | TGTGCCAGCAGTTCCCATTTACAGATAAACACTGAAGCTTTCTTT
TRBJ2-3 | few | . | TRBV6-2/TRBV6-3 | CASTNLGEQNTDTQYF | TGTGCCAGCACCAATCTGGGGGAGCAGAACACAGATACGCAGTATTTT
TRBJ1-3 | . | . | TRBV5-1 | CASSLVWNSGNTIYF | TGCGCCAGCAGCTTGGTGTGGAACTCTGGAAACACCATATATTTT
TRBJ1-5 | few | . | TRBV7-9 | CASSDSYGGGLDQPQHF | TGTGCCAGCAGCGATTCCTACGGTGGGGGCCTCGATCAGCCCCAGCATTTT
TRBJ2-1 | . | . | TRBV7-3 | CASSLSGPSVRNEQFF | TGTGCCAGCAGCTTATCGGGACCCTCGGTTAGGAATGAGCAGTTCTTC
TRBJ1-2 | few | . | TRBV12-3/TRBV12-4 | CASGQTESYGYTF | TGTGCCAGCGGTCAGACAGAGTCCTATGGCTACACCTTC
TRBJ1-6 | few | . | TRBV5-4 | CASSLDRIGSPLHF | TGTGCCAGCAGCTTGGACAGGATCGGTTCACCCCTCCACTTT
TRBJ1-5 | many | . | TRBV20-1 | CSGALGSGQPQHF | TGCAGTGGGGCCTTAGGGTCGGGTCAGCCCCAGCATTTT
TRBJ2-2 | . | TRBD2 | TRBV7-2 | CASSLAYQRGGRTGELFF | TGTGCCAGCAGCTTAGCGTACCAGCGGGGGGGCCGGACCGGGGAGCTGTTTTTT
TRBJ1-6 | few | . | TRBV19 | CASSIMGRGPLHF | TGTGCCAGTAGTATCATGGGAAGAGGGCCCCTCCACTTT
TRBJ2-3 | many | . | TRBV20-1 | CSADGGSGGASDTQYF | TGCAGTGCTGACGGCGGGAGTGGGGGGGCCTCAGATACGCAGTATTTT
TRBJ2-1 | few | . | TRBV6-2/TRBV6-3 | CASSTRGYNEQFF | TGTGCCAGCAGTACCCGGGGATACAATGAGCAGTTCTTC
TRBJ2-3 | . | . | TRBV19 | CASRNSPGIYTQYF | TGTGCCAGTAGGAATTCCCCAGGGATCTATACGCAGTATTTT
TRBJ2-3 | . | . | TRBV4-1 | CASSPQLPRDTQYF | TGCGCCAGCAGCCCCCAACTCCCCCGGGATACGCAGTATTTT
TRBJ2-2 | . | . | TRBV6-2/TRBV6-3 | CASSSHRESGELFF | TGTGCCAGCAGTTCGCACAGGGAGTCCGGGGAGCTGTTTTTT
TRBJ1-1 | . | . | TRBV6-6 | CATYDRMNTEAFF | TGTGCCACCTACGACAGAATGAACACTGAAGCTTTCTTT
TRBJ2-5 | many | . | TRBV12-3/TRBV12-4 | CASRQPYQETQYF | TGTGCCAGCCGACAGCCTTACCAAGAGACCCAGTACTTC
TRBJ2-5 | . | TRBD1 | TRBV10-3 | CAMGTGGRGTQYF | TGTGCCATGGGGACAGGGGGCAGGGGGACCCAGTACTTC
TRBJ2-1 | . | . | TRBV7-2 | CASSPTAFAYNEQFF | TGTGCCAGCAGCCCAACGGCCTTCGCCTACAATGAGCAGTTCTTC
TRBJ2-5 | many | . | TRBV12-3/TRBV12-4 | CASSLAAAQETQYF | TGTGCCAGCAGTTTAGCGGCAGCTCAAGAGACCCAGTACTTC
TRBJ1-5 | . | . | TRBV5-6 | CASSLGRAGRSNQPQHF | TGTGCCAGCAGCTTGGGACGTGCGGGGCGAAGCAATCAGCCCCAGCATTTT
TRBJ2-5 | few | TRBD2 | TRBV4-1 | CASSHRGLAGETQYF | TGCGCCAGCAGCCACCGGGGACTAGCGGGGGAGACCCAGTACTTC
TRBJ1-1 | . | . | TRBV6-2/TRBV6-3 | CASSPLNAEAFF | TGTGCCAGCAGCCCTCTAAACGCTGAAGCTTTCTTT
TRBJ1-5 | . | . | TRBV28 | CASSVRGSNQPQHF | TGTGCCAGCAGCGTTAGGGGAAGCAATCAGCCCCAGCATTTT